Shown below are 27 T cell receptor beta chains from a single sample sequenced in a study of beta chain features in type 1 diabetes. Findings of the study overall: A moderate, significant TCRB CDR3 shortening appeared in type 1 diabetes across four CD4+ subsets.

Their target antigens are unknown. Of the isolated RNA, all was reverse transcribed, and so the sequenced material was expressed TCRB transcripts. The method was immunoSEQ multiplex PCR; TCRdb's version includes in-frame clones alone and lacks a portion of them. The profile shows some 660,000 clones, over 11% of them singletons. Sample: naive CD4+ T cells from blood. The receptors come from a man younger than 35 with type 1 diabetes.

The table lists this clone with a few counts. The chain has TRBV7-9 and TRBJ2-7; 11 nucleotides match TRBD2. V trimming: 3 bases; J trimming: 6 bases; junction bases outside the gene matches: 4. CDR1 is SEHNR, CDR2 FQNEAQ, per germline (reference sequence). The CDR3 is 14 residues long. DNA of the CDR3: TGTGCCAGCAGCTTGACTAGCGGGACCCCCGAGCAGTACTTC. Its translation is CASSLTSGTPEQYF.

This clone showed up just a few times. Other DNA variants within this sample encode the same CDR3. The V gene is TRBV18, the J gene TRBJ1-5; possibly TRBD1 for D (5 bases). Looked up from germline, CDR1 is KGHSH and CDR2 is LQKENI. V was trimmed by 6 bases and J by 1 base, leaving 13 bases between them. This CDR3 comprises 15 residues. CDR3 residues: CASSPRDGSNQPQHF. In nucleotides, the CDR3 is TGTGCCAGCTCTCCCAGGGATGGGAGCAATCAGCCCCAGCATTTT. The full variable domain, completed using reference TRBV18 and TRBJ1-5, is NAGVMQNPRHLVRRRGQEARLRCSPMKGHSHVYWYRQLPEEGLKFMVYLQKENIIDESGMPKERFSAEFPKEGPSILRIQQVVRGDSAAYFCASSPRDGSNQPQHFGDGTRLSIL.

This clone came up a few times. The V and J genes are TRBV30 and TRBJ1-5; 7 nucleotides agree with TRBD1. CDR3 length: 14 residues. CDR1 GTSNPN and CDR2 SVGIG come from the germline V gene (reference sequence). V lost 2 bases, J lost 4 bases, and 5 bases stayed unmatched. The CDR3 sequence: CAWSHDRENQPQHF. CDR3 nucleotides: TGTGCCTGGAGTCACGACAGGGAGAATCAGCCCCAGCATTTT.

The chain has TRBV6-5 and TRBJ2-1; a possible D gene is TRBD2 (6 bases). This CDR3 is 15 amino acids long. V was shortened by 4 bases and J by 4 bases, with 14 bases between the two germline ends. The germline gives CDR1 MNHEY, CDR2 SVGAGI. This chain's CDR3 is CASSSIGAGYNEQFF. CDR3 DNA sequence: TGTGCCAGCAGTTCGATCGGGGCGGGATACAATGAGCAGTTCTTC.

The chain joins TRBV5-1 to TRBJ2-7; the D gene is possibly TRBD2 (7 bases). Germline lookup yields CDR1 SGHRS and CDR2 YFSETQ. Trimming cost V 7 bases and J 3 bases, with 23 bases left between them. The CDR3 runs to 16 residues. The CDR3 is CASSLYAGGQLYEQYF. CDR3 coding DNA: TGCGCCAGCTCCCTCTACGCCGGGGGGCAACTCTACGAGCAGTACTTC.

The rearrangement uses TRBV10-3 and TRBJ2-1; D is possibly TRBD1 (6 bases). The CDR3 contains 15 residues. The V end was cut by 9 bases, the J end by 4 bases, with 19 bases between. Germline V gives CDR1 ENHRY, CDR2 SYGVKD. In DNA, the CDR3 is TGTGCCATTAAGCTACAGGGTGAGAAGTACAATGAGCAGTTCTTC. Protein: CAIKLQGEKYNEQFF.

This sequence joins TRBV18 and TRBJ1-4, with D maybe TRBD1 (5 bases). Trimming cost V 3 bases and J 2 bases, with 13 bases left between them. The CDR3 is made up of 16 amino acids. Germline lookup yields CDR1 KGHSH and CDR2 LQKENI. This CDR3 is CASSPQGAGTNEKLFF. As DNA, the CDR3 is TGTGCCAGCTCACCCCAGGGAGCCGGGACTAATGAAAAACTGTTTTTT. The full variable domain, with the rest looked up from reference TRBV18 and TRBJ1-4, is NAGVMQNPRHLVRRRGQEARLRCSPMKGHSHVYWYRQLPEEGLKFMVYLQKENIIDESGMPKERFSAEFPKEGPSILRIQQVVRGDSAAYFCASSPQGAGTNEKLFFGSGTQLSVL.

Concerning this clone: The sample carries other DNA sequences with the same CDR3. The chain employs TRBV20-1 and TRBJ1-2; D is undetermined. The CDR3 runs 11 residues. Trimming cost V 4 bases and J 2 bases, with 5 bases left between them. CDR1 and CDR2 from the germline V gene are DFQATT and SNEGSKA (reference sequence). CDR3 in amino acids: CSATENYGYTF. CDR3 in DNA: TGCAGTGCTACCGAAAACTATGGCTACACCTTC.

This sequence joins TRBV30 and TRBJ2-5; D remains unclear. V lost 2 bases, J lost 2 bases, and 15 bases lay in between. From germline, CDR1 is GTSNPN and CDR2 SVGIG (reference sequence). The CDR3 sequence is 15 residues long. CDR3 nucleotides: TGTGCCTGGAGTTTAGGCGCGGCACAGCAAGAGACCCAGTACTTC. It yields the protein CAWSLGAAQQETQYF.

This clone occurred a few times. In DNA form, the CDR3 reads TGTGCCAGCAGCGTAGATACTGGAAACACCATATATTTT. Translating gives CASSVDTGNTIYF. The gene calls are TRBV9 and TRBJ1-3; D gene ambiguous. Trimming took off 0 bases at V and 2 bases at J, with 3 bases between the two ends. This CDR3 is 13 amino acids long. CDR1 is SGDLS and CDR2 is YYNGEE in the germline V gene.

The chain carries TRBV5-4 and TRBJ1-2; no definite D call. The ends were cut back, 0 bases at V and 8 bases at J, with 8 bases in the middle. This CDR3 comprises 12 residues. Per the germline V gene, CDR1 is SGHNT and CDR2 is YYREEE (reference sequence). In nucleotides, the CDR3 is TGTGCCAGCAGCTTGGCCGAGGGCGGCTACACCTTC. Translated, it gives CASSLAEGGYTF.

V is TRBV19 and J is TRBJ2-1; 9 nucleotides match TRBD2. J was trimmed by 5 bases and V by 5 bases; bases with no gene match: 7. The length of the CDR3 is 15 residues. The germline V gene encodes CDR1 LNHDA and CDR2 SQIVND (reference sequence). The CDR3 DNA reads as TGTGCCAGTAGTGGGGCTAGCGGGAACCACAATGAGCAGTTCTTC. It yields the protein CASSGASGNHNEQFF.

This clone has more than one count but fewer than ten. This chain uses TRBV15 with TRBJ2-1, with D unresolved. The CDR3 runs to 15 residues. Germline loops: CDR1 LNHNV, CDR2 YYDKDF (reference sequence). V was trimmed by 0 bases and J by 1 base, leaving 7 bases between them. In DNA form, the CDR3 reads TGTGCCACCAGCAGAGATTTGGGATCCTACAATGAGCAGTTCTTC. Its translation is CATSRDLGSYNEQFF.

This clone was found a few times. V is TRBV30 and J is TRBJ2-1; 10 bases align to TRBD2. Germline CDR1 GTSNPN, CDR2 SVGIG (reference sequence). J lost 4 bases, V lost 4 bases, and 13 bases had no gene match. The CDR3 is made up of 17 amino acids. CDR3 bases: TGTGCCTGGATTCCCGTTCTAGCGGGGGCTTCGTACAATGAGCAGTTCTTC. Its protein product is CAWIPVLAGASYNEQFF.

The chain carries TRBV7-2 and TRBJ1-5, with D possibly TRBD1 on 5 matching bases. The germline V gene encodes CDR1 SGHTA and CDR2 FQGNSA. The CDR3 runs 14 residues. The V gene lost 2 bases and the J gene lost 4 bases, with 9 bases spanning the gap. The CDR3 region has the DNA TGTGCCAGCAGCTTAAGGGCAGGGAATCAGCCCCAGCATTTT. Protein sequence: CASSLRAGNQPQHF.

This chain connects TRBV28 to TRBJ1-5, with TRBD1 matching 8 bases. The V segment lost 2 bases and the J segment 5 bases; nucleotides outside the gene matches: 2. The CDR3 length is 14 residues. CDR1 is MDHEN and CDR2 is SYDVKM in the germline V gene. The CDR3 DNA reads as TGTGCCAGCAGTTTAGGGACAGGTTATCAGCCCCAGCATTTT. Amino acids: CASSLGTGYQPQHF.

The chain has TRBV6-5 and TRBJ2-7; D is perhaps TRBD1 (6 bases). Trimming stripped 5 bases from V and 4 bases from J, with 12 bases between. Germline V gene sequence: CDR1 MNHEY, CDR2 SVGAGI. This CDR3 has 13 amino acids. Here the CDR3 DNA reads TGTGCCAGCAGTCCACAGGGACCTTACGAGCAGTACTTC. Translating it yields CASSPQGPYEQYF.

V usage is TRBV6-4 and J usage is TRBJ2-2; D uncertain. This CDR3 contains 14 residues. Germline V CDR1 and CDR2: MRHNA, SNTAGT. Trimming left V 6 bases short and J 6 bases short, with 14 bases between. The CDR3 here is CASRQDQSPGELFF. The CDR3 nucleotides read TGTGCCAGCAGACAAGACCAATCACCCGGGGAGCTGTTTTTT.

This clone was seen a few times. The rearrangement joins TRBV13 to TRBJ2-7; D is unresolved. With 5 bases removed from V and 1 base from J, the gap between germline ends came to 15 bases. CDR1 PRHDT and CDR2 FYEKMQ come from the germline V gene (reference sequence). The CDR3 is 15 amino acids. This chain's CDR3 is CASSPPWPRSYEQYF. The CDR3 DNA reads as TGTGCCAGCAGCCCGCCTTGGCCCAGGTCCTACGAGCAGTACTTC.

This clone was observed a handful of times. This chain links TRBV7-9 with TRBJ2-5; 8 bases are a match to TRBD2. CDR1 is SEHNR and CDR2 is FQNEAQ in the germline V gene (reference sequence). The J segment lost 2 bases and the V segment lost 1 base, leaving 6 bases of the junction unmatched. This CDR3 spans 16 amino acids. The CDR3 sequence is CASSLGLAGTQETQYF. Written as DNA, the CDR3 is TGTGCCAGCAGCTTAGGGCTAGCGGGTACACAAGAGACCCAGTACTTC.

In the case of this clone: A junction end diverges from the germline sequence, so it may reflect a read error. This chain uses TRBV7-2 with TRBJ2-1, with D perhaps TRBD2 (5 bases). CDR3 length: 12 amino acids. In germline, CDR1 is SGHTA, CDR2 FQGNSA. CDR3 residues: CASRLEERRQFF. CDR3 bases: TGTGCCAGCAGGTTAGAGGAGCGGAGGCAGTTCTTC.

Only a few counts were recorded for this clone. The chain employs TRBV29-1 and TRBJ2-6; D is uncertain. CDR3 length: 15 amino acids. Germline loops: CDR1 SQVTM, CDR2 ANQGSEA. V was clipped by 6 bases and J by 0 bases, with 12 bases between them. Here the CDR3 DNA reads TGCAGCGTGACGGGTTCCCTCTCTGGGGCCAACGTCCTGACTTTC. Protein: CSVTGSLSGANVLTF.

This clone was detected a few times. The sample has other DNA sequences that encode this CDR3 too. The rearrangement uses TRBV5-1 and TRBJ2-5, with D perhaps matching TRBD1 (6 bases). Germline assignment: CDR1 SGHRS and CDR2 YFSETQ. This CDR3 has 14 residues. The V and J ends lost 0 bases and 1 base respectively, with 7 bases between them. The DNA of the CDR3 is TGCGCCAGCAGCTTGGGACAGGTCCAAGAGACCCAGTACTTC. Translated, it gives CASSLGQVQETQYF.

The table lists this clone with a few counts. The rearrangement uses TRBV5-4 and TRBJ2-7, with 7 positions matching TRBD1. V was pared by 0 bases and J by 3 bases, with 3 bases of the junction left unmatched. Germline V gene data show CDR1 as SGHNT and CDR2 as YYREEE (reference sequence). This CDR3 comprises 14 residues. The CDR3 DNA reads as TGTGCCAGCAGCTTGGGGCAGGGGGACTACGAGCAGTACTTC. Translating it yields CASSLGQGDYEQYF. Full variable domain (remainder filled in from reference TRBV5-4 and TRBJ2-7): ETGVTQSPTHLIKTRGQQVTLRCSSQSGHNTVSWYQQALGQGPQFIFQYYREEENGRGNFPPRFSGLQFPNYSSELNVNALELDDSALYLCASSLGQGDYEQYFGPGTRLTVT.

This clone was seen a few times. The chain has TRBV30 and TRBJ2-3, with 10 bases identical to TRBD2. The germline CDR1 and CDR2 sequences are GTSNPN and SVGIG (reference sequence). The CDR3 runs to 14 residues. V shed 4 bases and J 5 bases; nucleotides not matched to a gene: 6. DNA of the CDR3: TGTGCCTGGACGAGCGGGAGGGCCGGAGATACGCAGTATTTT. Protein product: CAWTSGRAGDTQYF.

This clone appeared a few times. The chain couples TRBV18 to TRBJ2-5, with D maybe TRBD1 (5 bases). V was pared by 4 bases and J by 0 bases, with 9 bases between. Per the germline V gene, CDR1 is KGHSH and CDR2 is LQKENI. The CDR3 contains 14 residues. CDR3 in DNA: TGTGCCAGCTCACAGGACATGTACCAAGAGACCCAGTACTTC. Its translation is CASSQDMYQETQYF. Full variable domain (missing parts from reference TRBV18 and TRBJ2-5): NAGVMQNPRHLVRRRGQEARLRCSPMKGHSHVYWYRQLPEEGLKFMVYLQKENIIDESGMPKERFSAEFPKEGPSILRIQQVVRGDSAAYFCASSQDMYQETQYFGPGTRLLVL.

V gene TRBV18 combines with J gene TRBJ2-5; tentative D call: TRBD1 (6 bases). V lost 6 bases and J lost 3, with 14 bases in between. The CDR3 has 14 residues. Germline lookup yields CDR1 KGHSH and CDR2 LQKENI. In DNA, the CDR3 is TGTGCCAGCTCGATCCTCCCAGGGGAAGAGACCCAGTACTTC. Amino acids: CASSILPGEETQYF.